One and the same sample provided the 26 T cell receptor beta chains below, sequenced in a study of vaccination effects on CD4 cells after COVID-19. Viral peptide pools were used in the ViraFEST assay to expand antigen-specific CD4+ T cells, and sequencing came afterward. After less than twelve days in culture, the CD4+ T cells were isolated. The vaccine given was either BNT162b2 or mRNA-1273, in two doses. Libraries were prepared by immunoSEQ multiplex PCR; TCRdb keeps only in-frame clonotypes and omits some of them. The sample shows some 21,000 clones, roughly 76% of them seen only once. These receptors have no identified antigens. Here the sequenced sample was CD4+ T cells from PBMCs cultured with HCoV-229E spike peptides, taken after COVID-19 vaccination. The receptors derive from a human donor who received a COVID-19 vaccine.

This clone was detected a few times. This chain connects TRBV19 to TRBJ2-7; 10 bases are shared with TRBD1. The trim removed 7 bases at V and 1 base at J, leaving 7 bases unmatched. From germline, CDR1 is LNHDA and CDR2 SQIVND (reference sequence). CDR3 size: 15 residues. This CDR3 reads CASKRTGQGSYEQYF. The CDR3 coding sequence is TGTGCCAGTAAAAGGACGGGACAGGGGTCCTACGAGCAGTACTTC.

In its sample, this clone was seen a few times. This chain links TRBV5-1 with TRBJ2-1, with D possibly being TRBD1 (5 bases). Germline assignment: CDR1 SGHRS and CDR2 YFSETQ. The CDR3 totals 15 residues. V was shortened by 0 bases and J by 7 bases, with 14 bases between the two germline ends. The CDR3, as DNA: TGCGCCAGCAGCTTGGCCCCCATAGGGGTAAATGAGCAGTTCTTC. This encodes CASSLAPIGVNEQFF.

This clone has just a few counts. The gene calls are TRBV27 and TRBJ2-7; tentative D call: TRBD1 (5 bases). Trimming took off 1 base at V and 2 bases at J, with 9 bases between the two ends. Germline CDR1 MNHEY, CDR2 SMNVEV (reference sequence). The CDR3 is made up of 14 amino acids. CDR3 nucleotide sequence: TGTGCCAGCAGTTTATTTGGGGCAACCTACGAGCAGTACTTC. It yields the protein CASSLFGATYEQYF.

This chain joins TRBV10-1 and TRBJ1-1; no firm D call. Germline V gene lookup returns CDR1 WNHNN and CDR2 SYGVQD (reference sequence). V lost 6 bases and J 3 bases, leaving 11 bases between the germline ends. CDR3 size: 13 residues. CDR3 DNA sequence: TGCGCCAGCAGCCCCGCCCGGGACACTGAAGCTTTCTTT. Amino acids: CASSPARDTEAFF.

The rearrangement uses TRBV9 and TRBJ2-1; D unclear. The CDR3 covers 13 residues. V dropped 1 base and J dropped 6 bases, with 8 bases sitting between them. From germline, CDR1 is SGDLS and CDR2 YYNGEE. The CDR3 spells CASSVSRSNEQFF. The DNA for the CDR3 is TGTGCCAGCAGCGTATCCAGGAGCAATGAGCAGTTCTTC.

The chain is built from TRBV6-5 and TRBJ1-4, with D maybe TRBD1 (6 bases). Germline V gives CDR1 MNHEY, CDR2 SVGAGI. The CDR3 has 14 amino acids. Trimming left V 6 bases short and J 3 bases short, with 11 bases between. The CDR3 sequence is CASRPDRSNEKLFF. CDR3 nucleotide sequence: TGTGCCAGCAGACCAGACAGGTCTAATGAAAAACTGTTTTTT.

The J gene is TRBJ1-1, the V gene TRBV11-1, with D possibly matching TRBD1 (5 bases). The CDR3 spans 15 residues. CDR1 and CDR2 from the germline V gene are SGHAT and FQDESV (reference sequence). V gave up 6 bases and J gave up 5 bases, with 19 bases separating them. This CDR3 reads CASRQRWGVRTEAFF. The CDR3 DNA follows: TGTGCCAGCAGGCAACGCTGGGGGGTACGGACTGAAGCTTTCTTT.

The V and J genes are TRBV6-5 and TRBJ2-5; D may match TRBD1 or TRBD2 (5 bases each). Germline-derived CDR1 and CDR2 are MNHEY and SVGAGI. Trimming removed 4 bases at V and 3 bases at J, with 9 bases between. This CDR3 is 13 amino acids long. CDR3 protein: CASSFQGEETQYF. In DNA form, the CDR3 reads TGTGCCAGCAGTTTCCAGGGAGAAGAGACCCAGTACTTC.

This clone was seen only a few times. V usage is TRBV6-2 or TRBV6-3 and J usage is TRBJ1-1; unclear D gene. V lost 6 bases and J 4 bases, leaving 9 bases between the germline ends. The CDR3 contains 12 residues. Per the germline V gene, CDR1 is MNHEY and CDR2 is SVGEGT. CDR3 DNA sequence: TGTGCCAGCAGCGAAGTAGGCACTGAAGCTTTCTTT. Its protein is CASSEVGTEAFF.

The chain employs TRBV5-1 and TRBJ2-5; D might be TRBD1 (6 bases). Trimming took off 0 bases at V and 3 bases at J, with 12 bases between the two ends. Germline V lookup: CDR1 SGHRS, CDR2 YFSETQ. This CDR3 spans 15 amino acids. The CDR3 loop reads CASSLALRTEETQYF. The DNA of the CDR3 is TGCGCCAGCAGCTTGGCTCTTCGGACAGAAGAGACCCAGTACTTC. The variable domain in full, with the rest retrieved from reference TRBV5-1 and TRBJ2-5, is KAGVTQTPRYLIKTRGQQVTLSCSPISGHRSVSWYQQTPGQGLQFLFEYFSETQRNKGNFPGRFSGRQFSNSRSEMNVSTLELGDSALYLCASSLALRTEETQYFGPGTRLLVL.

The V gene is TRBV3-1 (or the pseudogene TRBV3-2), the J gene TRBJ2-1, with 10 bases aligning to TRBD2. The V gene's germline CDR1 is LGHDT and CDR2 YNNKEL (reference sequence). Germline trimming cut 4 bases from V and 3 bases from J; bases unmatched to any gene: 15. The CDR3 extends over 19 amino acids. The DNA for the CDR3 is TGTGCCAGCAGCCCGTTGAGGCTAGCGGGAGCCTCAGTCTACAATGAGCAGTTCTTC. Translating gives CASSPLRLAGASVYNEQFF.

The chain uses TRBV19 and TRBJ1-1; no clear D. This CDR3 contains 14 residues. CDR1 and CDR2 (germline): LNHDA, SQIVND (reference sequence). V lost 5 bases and J lost 1, with 11 bases in between. The chain's CDR3 is CASSEWGGNTEAFF. CDR3 DNA: TGTGCCAGTAGTGAGTGGGGAGGGAACACTGAAGCTTTCTTT.

The chain links TRBV6-5 to TRBJ2-3, with D possibly being TRBD2 (5 bases). The CDR3 consists of 15 residues. From germline, CDR1 is MNHEY and CDR2 SVGAGI. V was shortened by 6 bases and J by 6 bases, with 19 bases between the two germline ends. The CDR3 loop is CASRTADRYGDTQYF. The CDR3 DNA sequence: TGTGCCAGCAGAACAGCGGATAGATACGGCGATACGCAGTATTTT.

The chain couples TRBV5-6 to TRBJ1-1, with D unclear. V gave up 1 base and J gave up 8 bases, with 9 bases separating them. CDR3 length: 12 amino acids. Germline assignment: CDR1 SGHDT and CDR2 YYEEEE. CDR3 sequence reads: CASSLWQYEAFF. The CDR3 region has the DNA TGTGCCAGCAGCTTGTGGCAGTACGAAGCTTTCTTT.

By share, this clone ranks as large. The chain combines TRBV3-1 (or the pseudogene TRBV3-2) with TRBJ1-2, with D hard to call. The CDR3 is 15 residues long. The germline V gene has CDR1 LGHDT and CDR2 YNNKEL (reference sequence). V was pared by 4 bases and J by 8 bases, with 20 bases between. The CDR3 region is CASSPGRLLVGGYTF. The CDR3 region has the DNA TGTGCCAGCAGCCCCGGACGACTATTGGTTGGGGGCTACACCTTC.

The rearrangement uses TRBV5-1 and TRBJ1-3; 9 bases fit TRBD1. The germline V gene encodes CDR1 SGHRS and CDR2 YFSETQ. J lost 5 bases, V lost 3 bases, and 3 bases had no gene match. The CDR3 sequence is 14 residues long. The CDR3 bases are TGCGCCAGCAGCTCCGGACAGGGGAGAAACACCATATATTTT. Translating gives CASSSGQGRNTIYF.

The rearrangement joins TRBV11-1 to TRBJ2-3, with a possible D match to TRBD1 (5 bases). Germline V CDR1 and CDR2: SGHAT, FQDESV (reference sequence). This CDR3 spans 14 amino acids. V gave up 5 bases and J gave up 2 bases, with 11 bases separating them. CDR3 nucleotides: TGTGCCAGCAGCCCGACAGTATCCACAGATACGCAGTATTTT. The encoded protein is CASSPTVSTDTQYF.

The CDR3 DNA reads TGTGCCAGTACAGGGAACAACTCCTACGAGCAGTACTTC. It encodes CASTGNNSYEQYF. The V gene is TRBV18, the J gene TRBJ2-7, with D tentatively TRBD1 (6 bases). Trimming left V 9 bases short and J 0 bases short, with 12 bases between. CDR1 KGHSH and CDR2 LQKENI come from the germline V gene. This CDR3 has 13 amino acids.

The chain employs TRBV2 and TRBJ1-6; D is perhaps TRBD1 (6 bases). V dropped 6 bases and J dropped 9 bases, with 18 bases sitting between them. The CDR3 runs to 15 residues. The germline V gene has CDR1 SNHLY and CDR2 FYNNEI. The CDR3 bases are TGTGCCAGCAGAACAGGGTTCGCTCTAGCTTCACCCCTCCACTTT. It specifies CASRTGFALASPLHF. Complete variable domain (other parts from reference TRBV2 and TRBJ1-6): EPEVTQTPSHQVTQMGQEVILRCVPISNHLYFYWYRQILGQKVEFLVSFYNNEISEKSEIFDDQFSVERPDGSNFTLKIRSTKLEDSAMYFCASRTGFALASPLHFGNGTRLTVT.

The chain has TRBV6-5 and TRBJ2-7; the D is unclear. Per the germline V gene, CDR1 is MNHEY and CDR2 is SVGAGI. Deletions cut 0 bases from V and 3 bases from J, with 9 bases between. The CDR3 sequence is 14 residues long. CDR3 bases: TGTGCCAGCAGTTACTCGGGTCCAGACTACGAGCAGTACTTC. Amino acid sequence: CASSYSGPDYEQYF.

The chain recombines TRBV11-3 with TRBJ2-1, with 8 positions matching TRBD1. V lost 1 base to trimming and J lost 0 bases; unmatched junction nucleotides: 8. The CDR3 has 18 residues. Germline CDR1 SGHNT, CDR2 YENEEA. In DNA form, the CDR3 reads TGTGCCAGCAGCTTAGGGTGGGGACAGGAGAGCTCCTACAATGAGCAGTTCTTC. Translating gives CASSLGWGQESSYNEQFF.

V usage is TRBV10-3 and J usage is TRBJ1-1; TRBD1 might be the D (5 bases). The V gene's germline CDR1 is ENHRY and CDR2 SYGVKD. Trimming took 7 bases from V and 3 from J, leaving 9 bases between them. This CDR3 has 12 amino acids. The CDR3 sequence: CAINTGDTEAFF. CDR3 DNA: TGTGCCATCAATACGGGGGACACTGAAGCTTTCTTT.

J is TRBJ2-7 and V is TRBV10-3, with 9 bases fitting TRBD1. The CDR3 runs 16 residues. The J segment lost 4 bases and the V segment lost 5 bases, leaving 12 bases of the junction unmatched. Germline CDR1 and CDR2: ENHRY and SYGVKD. CDR3 DNA sequence: TGTGCCATCAGTACAACCGGGACAGGGCCCCAATACGAGCAGTACTTC. It translates to CAISTTGTGPQYEQYF.

This chain connects TRBV5-1 to TRBJ2-1, with 8 bases lining up with TRBD2. The CDR3 runs to 14 residues. V gave up 3 bases and J gave up 7 bases; unmatched junction bases: 6. Germline V gene sequence: CDR1 SGHRS, CDR2 YFSETQ. The DNA of the CDR3 is TGCGCCAGCAGCTCCCAGACTAGCGTGAATGAGCAGTTCTTC. Translation gives CASSSQTSVNEQFF. Full variable domain (outside the CDR3, taken from reference TRBV5-1 and TRBJ2-1): KAGVTQTPRYLIKTRGQQVTLSCSPISGHRSVSWYQQTPGQGLQFLFEYFSETQRNKGNFPGRFSGRQFSNSRSEMNVSTLELGDSALYLCASSSQTSVNEQFFGPGTRLTVL.

The chain is built from TRBV7-2 and TRBJ1-2; possible D gene TRBD1, 6 bases. Looked up from germline, CDR1 is SGHTA and CDR2 is FQGNSA. The V gene lost 5 bases and the J gene lost 0 bases, with 13 bases spanning the gap. The CDR3 length is 15 residues. The CDR3 sequence: CASSAGTSANYGYTF. In DNA, the CDR3 is TGTGCCAGCAGCGCCGGGACATCGGCTAACTATGGCTACACCTTC.

The chain combines TRBV10-2 with TRBJ2-1, with D unresolved. The CDR3 has 15 residues. Trimming removed 6 bases at V and 1 base at J, with 13 bases between. Germline lookup yields CDR1 WSHSY and CDR2 SAAADI. CDR3 sequence (DNA): TGCGCCAGCAGCCGAGTCGCCGAATCCTACAATGAGCAGTTCTTC. This encodes CASSRVAESYNEQFF.